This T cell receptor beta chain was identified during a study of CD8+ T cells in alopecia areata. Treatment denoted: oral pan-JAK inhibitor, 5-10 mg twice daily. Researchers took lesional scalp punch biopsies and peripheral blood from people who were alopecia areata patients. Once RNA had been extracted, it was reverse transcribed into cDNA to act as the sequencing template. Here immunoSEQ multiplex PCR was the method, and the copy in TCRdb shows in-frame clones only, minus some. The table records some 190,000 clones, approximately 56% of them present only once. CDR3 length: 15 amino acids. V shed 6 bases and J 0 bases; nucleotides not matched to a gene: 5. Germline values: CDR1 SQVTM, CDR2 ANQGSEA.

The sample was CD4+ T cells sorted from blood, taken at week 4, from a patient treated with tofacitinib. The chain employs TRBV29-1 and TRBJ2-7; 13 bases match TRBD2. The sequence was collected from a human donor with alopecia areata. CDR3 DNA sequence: TGCAGCGTACGACTAGCGGGAGGTGCCTCCTACGAGCAGTACTTC. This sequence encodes CSVRLAGGASYEQYF.